This T cell receptor beta chain was found in a study of T cell responses to AZD1222 COVID-19 vaccine. Regarding the study as a whole: Spike-spanning, vaccine-associated CD4 TCRs were dominant at 160-218 and 743-854. There were repertoire samples only from the period after the peak T cell response. Donors were chiefly white British, with a greater number of females, and clonal diversity was perhaps underestimated.

Concerning this clone itself: Its antigen remains unidentified.

Using immunoSEQ multiplex PCR, the repertoire was profiled, and TCRdb retains in-frame clones only, with some absent. The repertoire holds 150,000 to 180,000 clones, with approximately 87% as singletons. The source material was peripheral blood, sampled on day 0 of MenACWY control vaccination. The receptor was isolated from an adult in good health.

In DNA, the CDR3 is TGTGCCAGCAGCCGCCCCCCGGGGAGCGGCTACACCTTC. Residues: CASSRPPGSGYTF. V and J are TRBV9 and TRBJ1-2; D not certain. The CDR3 runs 13 residues. With 4 bases removed from V and 8 bases from J, the gap between germline ends came to 15 bases. Germline V gene sequence: CDR1 SGDLS, CDR2 YYNGEE.